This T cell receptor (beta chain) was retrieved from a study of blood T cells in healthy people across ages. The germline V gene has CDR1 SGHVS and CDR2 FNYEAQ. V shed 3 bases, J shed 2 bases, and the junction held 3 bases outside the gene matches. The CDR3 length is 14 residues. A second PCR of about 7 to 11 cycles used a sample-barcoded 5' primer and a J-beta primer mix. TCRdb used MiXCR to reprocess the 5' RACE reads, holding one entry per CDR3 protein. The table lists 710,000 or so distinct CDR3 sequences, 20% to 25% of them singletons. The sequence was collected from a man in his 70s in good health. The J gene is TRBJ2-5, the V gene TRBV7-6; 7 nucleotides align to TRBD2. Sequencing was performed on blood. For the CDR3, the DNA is TGTGCCAGCAGCTTTACTAGCGCACAAGAGACCCAGTACTTC. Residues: CASSFTSAQETQYF.